Each of the 18 T cell receptor beta chains below was sequenced from the same sample in a study of cytomegalovirus exposure and HLA in healthy donors. The study ran its PCR with 60 Vbeta and 13 Jbeta primers. Some clones are missing from TCRdb's copy, which holds only in-frame ones; the method was immunoSEQ multiplex PCR. The sample holds approximately 150,000 clones; 70% to 85% are singletons and the top ten take approximately 3%. The sequenced sample was PBMCs. The receptors come from a male donor in good health and CMV-seronegative.

This clone has just one count. The chain employs TRBV4-1 and TRBJ2-5; TRBD2 agrees at 12 bases. This CDR3 is built from 16 residues. The V segment lost 4 bases and the J segment 2 bases; nucleotides outside the gene matches: 5. Germline CDR1 MGHRA, CDR2 YSYEKL. The CDR3 region is CASSLWTSGVQETQYF. Written as DNA, the CDR3 is TGCGCCAGCAGCCTCTGGACTAGCGGGGTACAAGAGACCCAGTACTTC.

The rearrangement links TRBV6-6 to TRBJ2-1, with 7 bases matching TRBD1. The CDR3 contains 15 residues. The germline V gene encodes CDR1 MNHNY and CDR2 SVGAGI (reference sequence). J was trimmed by 4 bases and V by 5 bases; bases with no gene match: 8. Here the CDR3 DNA reads TGTGCCAGCAGTCCGGGTCAGGGGGTTTACAATGAGCAGTTCTTC. Translation: CASSPGQGVYNEQFF.

This rearrangement joins TRBV11-3 to TRBJ1-5, with D possibly being TRBD1 (6 bases). This CDR3 contains 19 residues. The V gene lost 2 bases and the J gene lost 2 bases, with 22 bases spanning the gap. CDR1 is SGHNT and CDR2 is YENEEA in the germline V gene. The CDR3 DNA reads as TGTGCCAGCAGCTTACCTACCGGGACAAGGTCCCGGTGCAATCAGCCCCAGCATTTT. As protein: CASSLPTGTRSRCNQPQHF.

The chain joins TRBV28 to TRBJ2-5; 8 bases agree with TRBD1. V trimming: 3 bases; J trimming: 4 bases; junction bases outside the gene matches: 7. Germline loops: CDR1 MDHEN, CDR2 SYDVKM. This CDR3 region has 15 residues. The CDR3 DNA reads as TGTGCCAGCAGTTTGGACAGGGCAAGGCGAGAGACCCAGTACTTC. Its translation: CASSLDRARRETQYF.

The chain joins TRBV13 to TRBJ2-1; 11 bases align to TRBD2. The CDR3 contains 18 residues. CDR1 is PRHDT, CDR2 FYEKMQ, per germline (reference sequence). With V trimmed by 5 bases and J by 7 bases, 16 bases remained unmatched. CDR3 sequence: CASSRPLGTSGPGNEQFF. In DNA, the CDR3 is TGTGCCAGCAGCAGACCCCTCGGGACTAGCGGTCCGGGGAATGAGCAGTTCTTC.

The V and J genes are TRBV19 and TRBJ2-1; TRBD2 matches 8 bases. V gave up 1 base and J gave up 5 bases; unmatched junction bases: 4. Germline V CDR1 and CDR2: LNHDA, SQIVND (reference sequence). The CDR3 loop spans 15 amino acids. CDR3 residues: CASSIASGSNNEQFF. Here the CDR3 DNA reads TGTGCCAGTAGTATAGCCAGCGGGAGCAACAATGAGCAGTTCTTC.

The chain couples TRBV9 to TRBJ1-1, with D perhaps matching TRBD1 (5 bases). The CDR3 runs 14 residues. V lost 0 bases and J lost 8, with 14 bases in between. From germline, CDR1 is SGDLS and CDR2 YYNGEE. The CDR3 DNA sequence: TGTGCCAGCAGCGTAGGGCCCCAGGGTCCAGAAGCTTTCTTT. Protein product: CASSVGPQGPEAFF.

The chain joins TRBV4-3 to TRBJ2-3, with no clear D. CDR3 length: 17 residues. From germline, CDR1 is LGHNA and CDR2 YSLEER. Trimming shortened V by 0 bases and J by 6 bases, and 19 bases separated the two germline ends. The CDR3 DNA sequence: TGCGCCAGCAGCCAAGAGATTCTTGCGTACCAATCGGATACGCAGTATTTT. Protein product: CASSQEILAYQSDTQYF.

CDR3 sequence reads: CASSYSEGVDYGYTF. Written as DNA, the CDR3 is TGTGCCAGCAGTTACTCAGAGGGGGTGGACTATGGCTACACCTTC. The chain carries TRBV6-6 and TRBJ1-2, with D perhaps matching TRBD1 (6 bases). Looked up from germline, CDR1 is MNHNY and CDR2 is SVGAGI (reference sequence). V was clipped by 0 bases and J by 3 bases, with 11 bases between them. The CDR3 totals 15 residues.

The rearrangement links TRBV30 to TRBJ1-1; 8 nucleotides align to TRBD1. The CDR3 covers 15 residues. V lost 7 bases to trimming and J lost 1 base; unmatched junction nucleotides: 11. Germline loops: CDR1 GTSNPN, CDR2 SVGIG (reference sequence). This CDR3 reads CAYSTGVGENTEAFF. CDR3 DNA sequence: TGTGCCTACTCGACAGGGGTAGGGGAGAACACTGAAGCTTTCTTT.

V gene TRBV5-5 combines with J gene TRBJ1-2, with 7 bases aligning to TRBD1. The CDR3 is 14 amino acids. J was trimmed by 3 bases and V by 4 bases; bases with no gene match: 6. Per germline, CDR1 SGHKS and CDR2 YYEKEE (reference sequence). The CDR3 nucleotides read TGTGCCAGCAGCCACAGGGGAAGCGACTATGGCTACACCTTC. This translates into CASSHRGSDYGYTF. The entire variable domain, with the rest obtained from reference TRBV5-5 and TRBJ1-2, is as follows: DAGVTQSPTHLIKTRGQQVTLRCSPISGHKSVSWYQQVLGQGPQFIFQYYEKEERGRGNFPDRFSARQFPNYSSELNVNALLLGDSALYLCASSHRGSDYGYTFGSGTRLTVV.

The V gene is TRBV27, the J gene TRBJ2-7; 8 bases agree with TRBD1. V was pared by 6 bases and J by 3 bases, with 10 bases of the junction left unmatched. CDR1 and CDR2 (germline): MNHEY, SMNVEV (reference sequence). This CDR3 contains 15 residues. This CDR3 is CASRHGQGWFYEQYF. Here the CDR3 DNA reads TGTGCCAGCAGACATGGACAGGGTTGGTTCTACGAGCAGTACTTC.

The V gene is TRBV6-6, the J gene TRBJ2-5; 7 bases match TRBD1. The last part of the DNA fits TRBJ2-7 better; the J call may be wrong. The germline gives CDR1 MNHNY, CDR2 SVGAGI (reference sequence). The CDR3 runs to 14 residues. This CDR3 reads CASQSGGSSYEQYF. Here the CDR3 DNA reads TGTGCCAGTCAGTCAGGGGGTTCCTCCTACGAGCAGTACTTC.

This clone was observed a handful of times. V usage is TRBV14 and J usage is TRBJ1-4; 8 bases map to TRBD1. Germline CDR1 and CDR2: SGHDN and FVKESK. The CDR3 is 19 residues long. The junction had 11 bases not matched to a gene; V was cut back by 1 base and J by 1 base. Here the CDR3 DNA reads TGTGCCAGCAGCCAAGGTCGAGGACAGGGAAGGAGAACTAATGAAAAACTGTTTTTT. Translation gives CASSQGRGQGRRTNEKLFF.

The chain employs TRBV19 and TRBJ2-5, with 12 bases that match TRBD2. V was clipped by 2 bases and J by 5 bases; unmatched bases: 6. The CDR3 contains 16 residues. Per the germline V gene, CDR1 is LNHDA and CDR2 is SQIVND (reference sequence). The CDR3 DNA reads as TGTGCCAGTAGTATAAAGGCTAGCGGGAGGGGGGAGACCCAGTACTTC. This translates into CASSIKASGRGETQYF.

V usage is TRBV2 and J usage is TRBJ1-4, with 8 bases lining up with TRBD1. The CDR3 contains 15 residues. Losses at the gene ends were 5 bases for V and 2 bases for J; bases not matched to a gene: 4. Germline-derived CDR1 and CDR2 are SNHLY and FYNNEI. DNA of the CDR3: TGTGCCAGCAGTAACAGGGGGGTGACTAATGAAAAACTGTTTTTT. Translated, it gives CASSNRGVTNEKLFF.

The chain uses TRBV30 and TRBJ1-4, with 9 bases matching TRBD1. The CDR3 has 19 amino acids. CDR1 is GTSNPN and CDR2 is SVGIG in the germline V gene (reference sequence). With 5 bases clipped from V and 0 bases from J, the junction kept 16 bases outside the gene matches. CDR3 nucleotide sequence: TGTGCCTGGCTCCTCCCCAGGGGACAGGGAACTGCAACTAATGAAAAACTGTTTTTT. Translation gives CAWLLPRGQGTATNEKLFF.

This chain connects TRBV6-1 to TRBJ1-2, with 7 bases fitting TRBD1. Germline CDR1 MNHNS, CDR2 SASEGT. V dropped 7 bases and J dropped 1; count of bases not matched to a gene: 9. The length of the CDR3 is 15 residues. CDR3 sequence (DNA): TGTGCCAGCACTTGGGCCACAGGGGATAACTATGGCTACACCTTC. Its translation is CASTWATGDNYGYTF.